This is a list of T cell receptor beta chains from one sample in a study of shared T cell receptors in the human thymus. Profiling relied on immunoSEQ multiplex PCR, and the TCRdb table lists in-frame clones only, not all of them. Altogether under 450,000 clones are present, 95% being singletons, with the ten largest covering approximately 0.02%. The specimen sequenced was thymocytes. Source of these receptors: a human donor. Both conserved end residues are part of each CDR3. A D gene is named only where the DNA matches it firmly. A row's size may be missing; if present it is once, few, many or a size class.

j_call v_call clone_size d_call cdr3_aa cdr3_nt
TRBJ2-7 TRBV7-9 . . CASSLAGSSYEQYF TGTGCCAGCAGCTTAGCGGGGAGCTCCTACGAGCAGTACTTC
TRBJ2-7 TRBV27 . . CASSLSRGSYEQYF TGTGCCAGCAGTTTAAGTAGGGGCTCCTACGAGCAGTACTTC
TRBJ2-6 TRBV28 . TRBD1 CASSLIGNGKDRGPSGANVLTF TGTGCCAGCAGTTTAATCGGTAATGGGAAGGACAGGGGGCCCTCGGGGGCCAACGTCCTGACTTTC
TRBJ2-1 TRBV7-3 . . CASSPIVGTKSSYNEQFF TGTGCCAGCAGCCCAATAGTAGGGACCAAGAGCTCCTACAATGAGCAGTTCTTC
TRBJ2-3 TRBV27 . . CASSSTPSTDTQYF TGTGCCAGCAGTTCGACACCTAGCACAGATACGCAGTATTTT
TRBJ1-1 TRBV19 . . CASKRVRHDTANTEAFF TGTGCCAGTAAACGGGTACGCCATGACACGGCGAACACTGAAGCTTTCTTT
TRBJ1-1 TRBV18 . TRBD1 CASSLAGTGAPYTEAFF TGTGCCAGCTCACTCGCCGGGACAGGGGCCCCGTACACTGAAGCTTTCTTT
TRBJ1-2 TRBV5-1 . . CASSQARGRDYGYTF TGCGCCAGCAGTCAAGCCCGGGGTAGAGACTATGGCTACACCTTC
TRBJ1-1 TRBV27 once . CASRGGWDAFF TGTGCCAGCAGGGGGGGCTGGGACGCTTTCTTT
TRBJ2-2 TRBV11-2 . . CASGDAARTGELFF TGTGCCAGCGGAGACGCCGCTAGGACAGGGGAGCTGTTTTTT
TRBJ1-4 TRBV19 few . CAVSPGGGEKLFF TGTGCCGTAAGTCCGGGGGGTGGCGAAAAACTGTTTTTT
TRBJ2-5 TRBV28 . . CASSQAPGLPPPLAYNIRETQYF TGTGCCAGCAGCCAGGCACCCGGACTCCCGCCCCCCTTAGCCTATAACATTAGGGAGACCCAGTACTTC
TRBJ2-3 TRBV5-6 . . CASSRPEGTDTQYF TGTGCCAGCAGCCGGCCAGAGGGCACAGATACGCAGTATTTT
TRBJ2-1 TRBV5-1 . . CASSRGKPPPYNEQFF TGCGCCAGCAGCCGGGGGAAACCTCCTCCCTACAATGAGCAGTTCTTC
TRBJ2-7 TRBV4-3 . TRBD2 CASSQSVGGLASYEQYF TGCGCCAGCAGCCAAAGTGTGGGAGGACTAGCGTCCTACGAGCAGTACTTC
TRBJ1-2 TRBV27 . TRBD1 CASRGTGAPLDGYTF TGTGCCAGCAGGGGGACAGGAGCACCTCTGGATGGCTACACCTTC
TRBJ2-2 TRBV14 . . CASSQGMTGELFF TGTGCCAGCAGCCAAGGCATGACCGGGGAGCTGTTTTTT
TRBJ1-3 TRBV7-9 . . CASLRGPGNTIYF TGTGCCAGCCTCAGGGGACCTGGAAACACCATATATTTT
TRBJ2-3 TRBV19 . . CASSILADSSTDTQYF TGTGCCAGTAGTATCTTAGCAGATTCTAGCACAGATACGCAGTATTTT
TRBJ2-7 TRBV12-5 . . CASGLKSRQGFVDEQYF TGTGCTAGTGGTTTGAAATCCCGGCAAGGGTTTGTGGACGAGCAGTACTTC
TRBJ1-1 TRBV14 . TRBD1 CASSQTGTGGATFF TGTGCCAGCAGTCAAACCGGGACAGGGGGCGCGACTTTCTTT
TRBJ2-7 TRBV2 . TRBD2 CASRARLAGSQSKEQYF TGTGCCAGCAGGGCTCGACTAGCGGGTAGCCAGTCGAAAGAGCAGTACTTC
TRBJ2-1 TRBV5-4 . TRBD2 CASRGGTSEVSNEQFF TGTGCCAGCAGGGGGGGGACTAGCGAGGTTTCCAATGAGCAGTTCTTC
TRBJ2-1 TRBV11-2 . TRBD1 CASIRTGADNEQFF TGTGCCAGCATCCGGACAGGGGCTGACAATGAGCAGTTCTTC